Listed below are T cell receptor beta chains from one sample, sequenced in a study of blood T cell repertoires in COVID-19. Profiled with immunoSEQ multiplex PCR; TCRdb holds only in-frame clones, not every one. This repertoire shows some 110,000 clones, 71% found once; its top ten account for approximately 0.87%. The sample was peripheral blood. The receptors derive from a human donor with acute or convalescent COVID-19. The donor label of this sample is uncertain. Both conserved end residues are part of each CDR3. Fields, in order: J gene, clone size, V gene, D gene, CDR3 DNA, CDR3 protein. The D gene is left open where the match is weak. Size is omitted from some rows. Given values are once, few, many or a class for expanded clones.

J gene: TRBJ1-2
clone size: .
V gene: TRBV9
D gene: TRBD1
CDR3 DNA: TGTGCCAGCAGCGCCGGACAGGCCAACTATGGCTACACCTTC
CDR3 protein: CASSAGQANYGYTF

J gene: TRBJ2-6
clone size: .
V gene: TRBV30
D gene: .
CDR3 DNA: TGTGCCTGGAGGGAGAAGGGGGCCAACGTCCTGACTTTC
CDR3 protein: CAWREKGANVLTF

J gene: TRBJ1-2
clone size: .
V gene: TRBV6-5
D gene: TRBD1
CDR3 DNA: TGTGCCAGCAGTTATACAGGGGGCAGGGGCTATGGCTACACCTTC
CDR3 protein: CASSYTGGRGYGYTF

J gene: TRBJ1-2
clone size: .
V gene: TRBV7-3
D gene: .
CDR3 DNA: TGTGCCAGCAGCCCTGGACAGAACTATGGCTACACCTTC
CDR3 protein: CASSPGQNYGYTF

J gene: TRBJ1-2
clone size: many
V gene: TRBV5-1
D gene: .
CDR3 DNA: TGCGCCAGCAGCTTGAGGGGTGTGGACTATGGCTACACCTTC
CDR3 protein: CASSLRGVDYGYTF

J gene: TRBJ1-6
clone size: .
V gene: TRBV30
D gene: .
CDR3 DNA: TGTGCCTGGAGTTCTGGGGGCGCCTTTAATTCACCCCTCCACTTT
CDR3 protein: CAWSSGGAFNSPLHF

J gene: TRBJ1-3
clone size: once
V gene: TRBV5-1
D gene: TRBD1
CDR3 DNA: TGCGCCAGCAGCTTGGGGGGACAGTCCTCTGGAAACACCATATATTTT
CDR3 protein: CASSLGGQSSGNTIYF

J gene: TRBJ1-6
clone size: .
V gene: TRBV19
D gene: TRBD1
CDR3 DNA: TGTGCCAGTAGGACGGACAGGGGACCTAATTCACCCCTCCACTTT
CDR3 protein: CASRTDRGPNSPLHF

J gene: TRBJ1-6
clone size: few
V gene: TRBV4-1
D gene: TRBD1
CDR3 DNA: TGCGCCAGCAGCGAAAGCCGGGACAGGGTCTCACCCCTCCACTTT
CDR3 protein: CASSESRDRVSPLHF

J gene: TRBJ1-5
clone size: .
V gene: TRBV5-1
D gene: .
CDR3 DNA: TGCGCCAGCAGCCCGGACGGACAGATTAATCAGCCCCAGCATTTT
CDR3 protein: CASSPDGQINQPQHF

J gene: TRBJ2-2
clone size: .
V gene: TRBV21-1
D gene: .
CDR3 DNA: TGTGCCAGCAGCAAAGTGGGGAAGACAGCCTCTTACACCGGGGAGCTGTTTTTT
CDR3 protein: CASSKVGKTASYTGELFF

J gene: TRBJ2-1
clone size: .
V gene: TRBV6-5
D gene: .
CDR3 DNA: TGTGCCAGCAGTTCCCCGGGGAAGTACAATGAGCAGTTCTTC
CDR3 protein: CASSSPGKYNEQFF

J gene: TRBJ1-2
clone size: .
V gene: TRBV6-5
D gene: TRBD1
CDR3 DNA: TGTGCCAGCAGTTCGGTGTTAGAGGGGGCTCACGGCTACACCTTC
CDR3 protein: CASSSVLEGAHGYTF

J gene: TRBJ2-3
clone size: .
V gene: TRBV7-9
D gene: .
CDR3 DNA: TGTGCCACACCGACAGGAACCTTGAATACGCAGTATTTT
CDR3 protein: CATPTGTLNTQYF

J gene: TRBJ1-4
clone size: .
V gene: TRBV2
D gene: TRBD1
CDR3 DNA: TGTGCCAGCAGGACAGGGGGTGCGACTAATGAAAAACTGTTTTTT
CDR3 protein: CASRTGGATNEKLFF

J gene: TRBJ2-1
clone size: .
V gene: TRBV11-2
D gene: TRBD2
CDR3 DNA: TGTGCCAGCAGCTTACTCATAGCGGGGGGGGCCTACAATGAGCAGTTCTTC
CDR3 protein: CASSLLIAGGAYNEQFF

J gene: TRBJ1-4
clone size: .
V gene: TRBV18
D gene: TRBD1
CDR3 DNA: TGTGCCAGCTCACCACTCCGGGACAGGAGGTACGAAAAACTGTTTTTT
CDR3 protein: CASSPLRDRRYEKLFF

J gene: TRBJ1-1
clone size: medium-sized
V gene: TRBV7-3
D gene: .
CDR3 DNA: TGTGCCAGCAGCGAACAGGGGAACACTGAAGCTTTCTTT
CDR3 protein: CASSEQGNTEAFF

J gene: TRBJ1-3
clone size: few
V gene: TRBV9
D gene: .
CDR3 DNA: TGTGCCAGCAGCCGCGGACTGGGCTCTGGAAACACCATATATTTT
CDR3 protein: CASSRGLGSGNTIYF

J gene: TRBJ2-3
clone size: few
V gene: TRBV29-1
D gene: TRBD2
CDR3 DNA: TGCAGCGCACGGACTAGCGGGGGGGCGGCAGATACGCAGTATTTT
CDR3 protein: CSARTSGGAADTQYF

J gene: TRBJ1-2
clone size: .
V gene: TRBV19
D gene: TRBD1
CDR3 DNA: TGTGCCAGTAGGGGGACAGGGGGCACCCATGGCTACACCTTC
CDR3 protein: CASRGTGGTHGYTF

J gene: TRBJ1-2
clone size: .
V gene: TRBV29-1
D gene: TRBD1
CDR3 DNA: TGCAGCGCCCGGGACAGAACTTTCTATGGCTACACCTTC
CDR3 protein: CSARDRTFYGYTF

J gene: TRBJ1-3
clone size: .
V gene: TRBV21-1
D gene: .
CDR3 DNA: TGTGCCAGCAGCTCAAGACCCAAACCCGACAGGGGGCCAAGTGGAAACACCATATATTTT
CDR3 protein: CASSSRPKPDRGPSGNTIYF

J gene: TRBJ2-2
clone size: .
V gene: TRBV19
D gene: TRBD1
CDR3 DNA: TGTGCCAGTAACGACAGGGCGAACACCGGGGAGCTGTTTTTT
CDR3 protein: CASNDRANTGELFF

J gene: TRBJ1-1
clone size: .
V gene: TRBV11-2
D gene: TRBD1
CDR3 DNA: TGTGCCAGCAGCTCGACAGGGCGATCTGAAGCTTTCTTT
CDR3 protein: CASSSTGRSEAFF

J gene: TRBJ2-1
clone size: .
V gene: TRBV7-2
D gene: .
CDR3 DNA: TGTGCCAGCAGCGACCCGGGTCTTCTTAGTGAGCAGTTCTTC
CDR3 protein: CASSDPGLLSEQFF

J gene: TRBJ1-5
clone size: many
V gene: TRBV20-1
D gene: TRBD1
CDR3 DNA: TGCAGTGCTCGTGGACAGGGTAGCAATCAGCCCCAGCATTTT
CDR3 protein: CSARGQGSNQPQHF

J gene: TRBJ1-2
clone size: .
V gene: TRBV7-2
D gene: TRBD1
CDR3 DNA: TGTGCCAGCAGCTTCCGGGACAGGCCCAACTATGGCTACACCTTC
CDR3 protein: CASSFRDRPNYGYTF

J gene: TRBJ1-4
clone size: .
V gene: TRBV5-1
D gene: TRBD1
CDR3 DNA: TGCGCCAGCAGCCCCAGTGCAGGGGGTTATGAAAAACTGTTTTTT
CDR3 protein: CASSPSAGGYEKLFF

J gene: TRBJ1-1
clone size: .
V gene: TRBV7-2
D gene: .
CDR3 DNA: TGTGCCAGCAGCCCGCATCGGGTTCGGGGCACTGAAGCTTTCTTT
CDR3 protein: CASSPHRVRGTEAFF

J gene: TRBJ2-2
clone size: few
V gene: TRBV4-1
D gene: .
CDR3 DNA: TGCGCCAGCAGCCAAGCCAGGGGCAGCGCCCGGGAGCTGTTTTTT
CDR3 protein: CASSQARGSARELFF

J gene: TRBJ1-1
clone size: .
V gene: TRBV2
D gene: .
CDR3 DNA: TGTGCCAGCAGTCCCCCGGGACTTCCAATGGAGGCTTTCTTT
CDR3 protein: CASSPPGLPMEAFF

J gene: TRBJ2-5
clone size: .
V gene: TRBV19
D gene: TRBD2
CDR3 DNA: TGTGCCACAAGGGGAGGGGAGACCCAGTACTTC
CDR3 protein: CATRGGETQYF

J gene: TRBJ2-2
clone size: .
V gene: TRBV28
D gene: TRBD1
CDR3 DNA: TGTGCCAGCCGGACAGGGTGGGCCGGGGAGCTGTTTTTT
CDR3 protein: CASRTGWAGELFF

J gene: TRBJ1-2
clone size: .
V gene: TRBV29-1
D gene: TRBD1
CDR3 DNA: TGCAGCGGTCAAGGGACAGAATATGGCTACACCTTC
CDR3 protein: CSGQGTEYGYTF

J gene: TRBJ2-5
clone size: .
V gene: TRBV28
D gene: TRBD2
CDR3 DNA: TGTGCCAGCAGTTTTCTCCCCCCAGTGTCGCGGGGGGTGGGTTGGGAGACCCAGTACTTC
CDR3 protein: CASSFLPPVSRGVGWETQYF

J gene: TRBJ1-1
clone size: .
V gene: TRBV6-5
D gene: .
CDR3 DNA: TGTGCCAGCAGGGACAGTCAAAGGGGGGGCACTGAAGCTTTCTTT
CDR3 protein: CASRDSQRGGTEAFF

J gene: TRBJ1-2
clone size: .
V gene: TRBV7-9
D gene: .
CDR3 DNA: TGTGCCAGCAGCCATAACAGGGCCCCCCTTTATGGCTACACCTTC
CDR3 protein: CASSHNRAPLYGYTF

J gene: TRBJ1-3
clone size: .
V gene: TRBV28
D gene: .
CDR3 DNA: TGTGCCAGCAGTTTATGGGCCAGGGGACCCCGGAGCTCTGGAAACACCATATATTTT
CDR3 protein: CASSLWARGPRSSGNTIYF

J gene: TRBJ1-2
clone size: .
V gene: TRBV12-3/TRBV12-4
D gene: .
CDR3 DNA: TGTGCCAGCAGTTTATGGGGGGATGGCTACACCTTC
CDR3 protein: CASSLWGDGYTF

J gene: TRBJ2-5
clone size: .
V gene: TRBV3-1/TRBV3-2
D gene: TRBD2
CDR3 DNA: TGTGCCAGCAGCCAAGTTAGCGGGGGTAAAGAGACCCAGTACTTC
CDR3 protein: CASSQVSGGKETQYF

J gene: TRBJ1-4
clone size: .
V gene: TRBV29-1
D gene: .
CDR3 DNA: TGCAGCGTTGGGAGGTCTAATGAAAAACTGTTTTTT
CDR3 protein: CSVGRSNEKLFF

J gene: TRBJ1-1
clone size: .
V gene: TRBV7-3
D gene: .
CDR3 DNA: TGTGCCAGCAGCTTAACAGGGGGCACTGAAGCTTTCTTT
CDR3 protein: CASSLTGGTEAFF

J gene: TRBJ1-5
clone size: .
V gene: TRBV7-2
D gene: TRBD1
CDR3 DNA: TGTGCCAGCAGCCCCCAGGGGGCCTTTACTCAGCCCCAGCATTTT
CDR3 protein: CASSPQGAFTQPQHF

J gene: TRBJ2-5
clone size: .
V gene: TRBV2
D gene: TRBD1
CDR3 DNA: TGTGCCAGTGTAGCCGGGACAGGGGGTCGGGAGACCCAGTACTTC
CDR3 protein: CASVAGTGGRETQYF

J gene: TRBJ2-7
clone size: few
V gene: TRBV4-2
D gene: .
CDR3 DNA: TGTGCCAGCAGCCAAGATGCCCAGGGGGGAATCTCCTACGAGCAGTACTTC
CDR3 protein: CASSQDAQGGISYEQYF

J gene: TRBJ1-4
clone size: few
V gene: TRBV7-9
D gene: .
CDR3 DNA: TGTGCCAGCAGCTTGGGGGCGGGGGTTAATGAAAAACTGTTTTTT
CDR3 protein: CASSLGAGVNEKLFF

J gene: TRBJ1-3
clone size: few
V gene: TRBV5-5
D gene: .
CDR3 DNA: TGTGCCAGCAGCTTCGGGGGGACCATATATTTT
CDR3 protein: CASSFGGTIYF

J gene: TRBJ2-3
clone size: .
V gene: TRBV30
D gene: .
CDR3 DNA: TGTGCCTGGAGTCGGGATTTTAGAGATACGCAGTATTTT
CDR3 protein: CAWSRDFRDTQYF

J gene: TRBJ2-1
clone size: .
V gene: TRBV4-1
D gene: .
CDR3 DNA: TGCGCCAGCAGCCATCAATCAAATGAGCAGTTCTTC
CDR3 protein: CASSHQSNEQFF

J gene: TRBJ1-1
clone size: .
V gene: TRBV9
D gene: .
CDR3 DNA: TGTGCCAGCAGCGTACAGGGGACGAACACTGAAGCTTTCTTT
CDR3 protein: CASSVQGTNTEAFF

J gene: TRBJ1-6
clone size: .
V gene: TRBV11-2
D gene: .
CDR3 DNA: TGTGCCAGCAGCTTAGCAGTGCCGGCGGGTAATTCACCCCTCCACTTT
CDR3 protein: CASSLAVPAGNSPLHF

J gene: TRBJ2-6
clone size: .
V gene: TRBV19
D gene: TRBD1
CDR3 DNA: TGTGCCAGTACCCCGACAGGGGGGTCCTCTGGGGCCAACGTCCTGACTTTC
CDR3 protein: CASTPTGGSSGANVLTF

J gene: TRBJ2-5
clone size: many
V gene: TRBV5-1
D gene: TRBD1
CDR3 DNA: TGCGCCAGCAGGGTACAGGGGGAAGAGACCCAGTACTTC
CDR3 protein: CASRVQGEETQYF

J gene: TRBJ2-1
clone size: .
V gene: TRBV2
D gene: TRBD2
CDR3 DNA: TGTGCCAGCAGTGAGGCTAGCGGGGGTATCAATGAGCAGTTCTTC
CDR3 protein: CASSEASGGINEQFF

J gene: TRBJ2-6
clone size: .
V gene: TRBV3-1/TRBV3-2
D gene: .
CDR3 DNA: TGTGCCAGCAGCCAAGACCTTTCCTCTGGGGCCAACGTCCTGACTTTC
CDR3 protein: CASSQDLSSGANVLTF

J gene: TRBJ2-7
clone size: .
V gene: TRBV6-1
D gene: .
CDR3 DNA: TGTGCCAGCAGTGAACCCGACTCGGAGCAGTACTTC
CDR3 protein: CASSEPDSEQYF

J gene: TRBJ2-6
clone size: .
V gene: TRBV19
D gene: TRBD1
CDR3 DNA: TGTGCCAGTAGACCGGGACAGGGGGCCGGTGGGGCCAACGTCCTGACTTTC
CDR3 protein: CASRPGQGAGGANVLTF

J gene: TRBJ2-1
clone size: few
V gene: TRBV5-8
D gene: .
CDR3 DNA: TGTGCCAGCAGCTTGTTTCGATCAGGAAACGATGAGCAGTTCTTC
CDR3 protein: CASSLFRSGNDEQFF